This T cell receptor (beta chain) emerged from a study of T cells in Graves' hyperthyroidism and ophthalmopathy. Study-wide background: Peripheral blood sampling occurred at initial diagnosis, before any treatment.

General study points: Peripheral blood also featured most of the thyroid clonotypes expanded above 0.001. Stable hyperthyroidism was separated from ophthalmopathy by a model based on 13 V-J features.

To note about this clonotype: The antigen is not known.

For the diagnoses, clinical symptoms, serum thyroxine and TRAb, thyroid ultrasound and orbital computed tomography were used. The germline V gene has CDR1 DFQATT and CDR2 SNEGSKA (reference sequence). The CDR3 consists of 15 residues. V gave up 0 bases and J gave up 4 bases, with 15 bases separating them. RNA transcripts were the template for amplifying TCR beta CDR3 regions. HTBI primers drove first-round RT-PCR of the TCR CDR3. TCRdb re-analysed the multiplex PCR reads in MiXCR, keeping a single row per CDR3 protein. The table records 350,000 to 400,000 distinct CDR3 sequences, approximately 13% of them present only once.

The chain combines TRBV20-1 with TRBJ1-2; D not certain. This TCR was sampled from a woman aged 60-75 years with Graves' hyperthyroidism. Sample: blood. In nucleotides, the CDR3 is TGCAGTGCTAGAGATCCGGGCCAAATCAGCTATGGCTACACCTTC. It specifies CSARDPGQISYGYTF.